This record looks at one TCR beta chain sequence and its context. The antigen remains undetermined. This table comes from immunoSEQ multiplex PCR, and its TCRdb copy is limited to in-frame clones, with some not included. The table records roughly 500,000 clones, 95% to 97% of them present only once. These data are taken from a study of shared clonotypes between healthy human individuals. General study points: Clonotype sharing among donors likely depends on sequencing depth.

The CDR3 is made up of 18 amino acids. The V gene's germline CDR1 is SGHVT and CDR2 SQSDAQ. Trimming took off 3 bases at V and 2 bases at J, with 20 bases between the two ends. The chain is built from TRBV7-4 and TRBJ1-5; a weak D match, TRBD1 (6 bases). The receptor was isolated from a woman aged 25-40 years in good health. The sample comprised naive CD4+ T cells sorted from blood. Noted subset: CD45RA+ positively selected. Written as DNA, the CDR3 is TGTGCCAGCAGCTTTAGGCAGGGGTGGGTGGGATGCAATCAGCCCCAGCATTTT. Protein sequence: CASSFRQGWVGCNQPQHF. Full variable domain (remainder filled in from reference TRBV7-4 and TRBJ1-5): GAGVSQSPRYKVAKRGRDVALRCDSISGHVTLYWYRQTLGQGSEVLTYSQSDAQRDKSGRPSGRFSAERPERSVSTLKIQRTEQGDSAVYLCASSFRQGWVGCNQPQHFGDGTRLSIL.